The present T cell receptor beta chain was sequenced within a study of cytomegalovirus exposure and HLA in healthy donors. Study-level results: Being productive about 87% or about 30% of the time was typical of most TCR beta V segments in an earlier analysis. V- and J-gene trimming of TCR beta was linked (in a later analysis) to a missense DCLRE1C variant.

CDR1 is MDHEN and CDR2 is SYDVKM in the germline V gene. This CDR3 is built from 11 residues. Trimming removed 9 bases from V and 4 bases from J; junction bases left unmatched: 1. The PCR ran on 60 Vbeta and 13 Jbeta primers. The table came from immunoSEQ multiplex PCR; TCRdb's copy has only in-frame clones and leaves some out. In the table there are some 110,000 clones, over 80% of which are singletons. On this clone itself: The antigen remains unidentified.

The chain links TRBV28 to TRBJ1-1; 8 bases match TRBD1. This TCR was recovered from a man between 25 and 39 years old in good health and CMV-seropositive. The sample taken for sequencing was PBMCs. The CDR3, as DNA: TGTGCCAGTGACAGGGGCACTGAAGCTTTCTTT. Its protein product is CASDRGTEAFF.